This T cell receptor beta chain was found in a study of sequential checkpoint blockade in melanoma. Turning to the study itself: DNA from over 80 pretreatment tumor samples underwent TCRβ immunosequencing. Study results and limitations: Response in arm A was associated with pretreatment TIL clonality.

Sequencing used immunoSEQ multiplex PCR; TCRdb keeps in-frame clones, though not all of them. The sample contains about 12,000 clones, roughly 25% of which appear only once. There are a few counts of this clone. Its antigen is unknown. Treatment in this sample: randomized to nivolumab then ipilimumab (arm A) or the reverse (arm B). Germline V CDR1 and CDR2: GTSNPN, SVGIG (reference sequence). Trimming removed 3 bases from V and 3 bases from J, with 15 bases in between. The CDR3 length is 14 residues. The chain employs TRBV30 and TRBJ2-7, with D hard to call. The clonotype comes from a human donor with melanoma. This specimen consisted of tumor tissue (inferred from file names), obtained from a patient given nivolumab and ipilimumab in sequence. The CDR3 sequence: CAWSPGGMGYEQYF. The CDR3 DNA reads TGTGCCTGGAGCCCCGGCGGTATGGGCTACGAGCAGTACTTC. Together with reference TRBV30 and TRBJ2-7, the CDR3 gives the full variable domain: SQTIHQWPATLVQPVGSPLSLECTVEGTSNPNLYWYRQAAGRGLQLLFYSVGIGQISSEVPQNLSASRPQDRQFILSSKKLLLSDSGFYLCAWSPGGMGYEQYFGPGTRLTVT.